This is a list of T cell receptor beta chains from one sample in a study of T cell responses to AZD1222 COVID-19 vaccine. Using immunoSEQ multiplex PCR, the repertoire was profiled, and TCRdb retains in-frame clones only, with some absent. This repertoire shows 95,000 to 100,000 clones, 90% found once; its top ten account for roughly 1.4%. Here the sequenced sample was peripheral blood, taken on day 0 of AZD1222 vaccination. The origin of the receptors is an adult in good health. Both conserved end residues are part of each CDR3. The order of the fields is J gene, D gene, clone size, V gene, CDR3 protein, CDR3 DNA. D genes are given only for firm matches. For some rows the clone size is stated as once, few or many, or as a class when expanded; others skip it.

j_call: TRBJ1-1
d_call: .
clone_size: .
v_call: TRBV25-1
cdr3_aa: CASSRGVNTEAFF
cdr3_nt: TGTGCCAGCAGTAGGGGAGTGAACACTGAAGCTTTCTTT

j_call: TRBJ2-6
d_call: .
clone_size: .
v_call: TRBV28
cdr3_aa: CASSQGIFSGANVLTF
cdr3_nt: TGTGCCAGCAGCCAGGGAATCTTCTCTGGGGCCAACGTCCTGACTTTC

j_call: TRBJ2-1
d_call: TRBD1
clone_size: .
v_call: TRBV11-3
cdr3_aa: CASSLGGTARGNEQFF
cdr3_nt: TGTGCCAGCAGCTTAGGTGGGACAGCCAGGGGCAATGAGCAGTTCTTC

j_call: TRBJ1-2
d_call: .
clone_size: once
v_call: TRBV29-1
cdr3_aa: CSVEDPFGGRLF
cdr3_nt: TGCAGCGTTGAAGATCCTTTCGGCGGGCGACTCTTC

j_call: TRBJ1-2
d_call: .
clone_size: once
v_call: TRBV3-1/TRBV3-2
cdr3_aa: CASSQTEYGYTF
cdr3_nt: TGTGCCAGCAGCCAGACCGAGTATGGCTACACCTTC

j_call: TRBJ1-5
d_call: .
clone_size: .
v_call: TRBV21-1
cdr3_aa: CASSKGGTGHPHQPQHF
cdr3_nt: TGTGCCAGCAGCAAAGGGGGGACAGGCCATCCCCATCAGCCCCAGCATTTT

j_call: TRBJ1-1
d_call: .
clone_size: .
v_call: TRBV2
cdr3_aa: CASSVTGIAEAFF
cdr3_nt: TGTGCCAGCAGCGTAACAGGGATTGCTGAAGCTTTCTTT

j_call: TRBJ1-1
d_call: TRBD1
clone_size: .
v_call: TRBV3-1/TRBV3-2
cdr3_aa: CASRLQGGGTEAFF
cdr3_nt: TGTGCCAGCAGGCTTCAAGGGGGCGGGACTGAAGCTTTCTTT

j_call: TRBJ1-2
d_call: .
clone_size: .
v_call: TRBV6-1
cdr3_aa: CASSEPSLLSTF
cdr3_nt: TGTGCCAGCAGTGAACCGTCCTTACTCAGCACCTTC

j_call: TRBJ1-6
d_call: .
clone_size: .
v_call: TRBV19
cdr3_aa: CASSIGTGTAPSPLHF
cdr3_nt: TGTGCCAGTAGTATCGGCACCGGGACCGCCCCATCACCCCTCCACTTT